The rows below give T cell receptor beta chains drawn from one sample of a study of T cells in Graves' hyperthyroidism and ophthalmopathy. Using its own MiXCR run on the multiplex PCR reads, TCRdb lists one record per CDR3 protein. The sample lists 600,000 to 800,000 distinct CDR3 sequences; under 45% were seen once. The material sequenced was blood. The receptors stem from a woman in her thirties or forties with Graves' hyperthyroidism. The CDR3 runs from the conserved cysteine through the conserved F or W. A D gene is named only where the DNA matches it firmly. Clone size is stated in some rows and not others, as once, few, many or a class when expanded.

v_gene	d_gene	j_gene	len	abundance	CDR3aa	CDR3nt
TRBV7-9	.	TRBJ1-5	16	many	CASSVGLGGKNQPQHF	TGTGCCAGCAGCGTAGGCCTCGGGGGAAAGAATCAGCCCCAGCATTTT
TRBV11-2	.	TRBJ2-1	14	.	CASSTKGGVSEQFF	TGTGCCAGCAGCACGAAAGGCGGGGTCTCTGAGCAGTTCTTC
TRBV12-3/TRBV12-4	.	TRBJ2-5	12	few	CASSLRRKTQYF	TGTGCCAGCAGTCTGAGGAGGAAGACCCAGTACTTC
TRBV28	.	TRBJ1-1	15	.	CASSTPGRMNTEAFF	TGTGCCAGCAGTACTCCGGGACGAATGAACACTGAAGCTTTCTTT
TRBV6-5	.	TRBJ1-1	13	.	CASSSRTVTEAFF	TGTGCCAGCAGTTCCAGGACAGTTACTGAAGCTTTCTTT
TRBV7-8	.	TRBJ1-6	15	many	CASSLATLENSPLHF	TGTGCCAGCAGCTTGGCAACTCTAGAGAATTCACCCCTCCACTTT
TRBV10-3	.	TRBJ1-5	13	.	CASHGGSNQPQHF	TGTGCCAGCCATGGGGGGAGCAATCAGCCCCAGCATTTT
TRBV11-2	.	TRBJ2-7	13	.	CASSLVELRGQYF	TGTGCCAGCAGCTTAGTCGAGCTACGAGGGCAGTACTTC
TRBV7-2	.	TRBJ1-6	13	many	CASSRRVGEPLHF	TGTGCCAGCAGCCGGAGGGTAGGAGAACCCCTCCACTTT
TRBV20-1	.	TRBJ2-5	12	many	CSARRSQETQYF	TGCAGTGCCAGACGGTCACAAGAGACCCAGTACTTC
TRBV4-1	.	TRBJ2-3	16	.	CASSLSHRAFTDTQYF	TGCGCCAGCAGCCTGTCACACAGGGCCTTCACAGATACGCAGTATTTT
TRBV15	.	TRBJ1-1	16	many	CATSRDPSDGDTEAFF	TGTGCCACCAGCAGAGATCCGTCCGACGGGGACACTGAAGCTTTCTTT
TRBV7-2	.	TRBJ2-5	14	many	CASSLFVGRETQYF	TGTGCCAGCAGCTTATTCGTGGGTCGAGAGACCCAGTACTTC
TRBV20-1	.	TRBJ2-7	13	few	CSASAFRVHEQYF	TGCAGTGCTAGTGCCTTCAGGGTACACGAGCAGTACTTC
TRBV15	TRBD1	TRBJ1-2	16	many	CATSRPPQGARPGYTF	TGTGCCACCAGCAGACCCCCACAGGGGGCTCGTCCTGGCTACACCTTC
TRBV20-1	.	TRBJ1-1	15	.	CSARDQGGMNTEAFF	TGCAGTGCTAGAGACCAAGGGGGAATGAACACTGAAGCTTTCTTT
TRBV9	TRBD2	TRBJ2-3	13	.	CASSVTSADTQYF	TGTGCCAGCAGCGTGACTAGCGCAGATACGCAGTATTTT